The rows below give T cell receptor beta chains drawn from one sample of a study of HIV-infected patients and healthy controls. TCRdb independently ran MiXCR on the 5' RACE reads; one entry per CDR3 protein. The sample records 10,000 to 15,000 distinct CDR3 sequences, about 5.1% being singletons. The sample comprised blood. These receptors were obtained from an adult in good health. Both conserved end residues are part of each CDR3. Fields, in order: V gene, J gene, clone size, D gene, CDR3 DNA, CDR3 protein. A D gene is named only where the DNA matches it firmly. Clone size is shown for a subset of rows, as once, few, many or a class of expanded clone.

>TRBV29-1|TRBJ2-1|many|TRBD1
TGCAGCGTTGAAGGGACAGGGGGAACCTACAATGAGCAGTTCTTC
CSVEGTGGTYNEQFF
>TRBV12-3/TRBV12-4|TRBJ1-4|many|.
TGTGCCAGCAGTCCTCACAGGGTAACTAATGAAAAACTGTTTTTT
CASSPHRVTNEKLFF
>TRBV6-1|TRBJ1-6|medium-sized|TRBD1
TGTGCCAGCAGTGAATGGACAGGCGGTCCCGGACCCCTCCACTTT
CASSEWTGGPGPLHF
>TRBV20-1|TRBJ2-2|many|.
TGCAGTGCTAGAGAAGGGAGTAACACCGGGGAGCTGTTTTTT
CSAREGSNTGELFF
>TRBV15|TRBJ1-5|medium-sized|TRBD1
TGTGCCACCAGCAGAGGGGGGACAGGGAAACAGCCCCAGCATTTT
CATSRGGTGKQPQHF
>TRBV25-1|TRBJ1-1|many|.
TGTGCCAGCAGTGAATCAAAAGCGAACACTGAAGCTTTCTTT
CASSESKANTEAFF
>TRBV6-6|TRBJ1-2|many|TRBD1
TGTGCCAGCAGTTACCCGGGACAGGATCGAGGTGGCTACACCTTC
CASSYPGQDRGGYTF
>TRBV18|TRBJ1-1|many|.
TGTGCCAGCTCCCCTCTGAACACTGAAGCTTTCTTT
CASSPLNTEAFF
>TRBV29-1|TRBJ2-7|medium-sized|.
TGCAGCGTTGCCCTGCAGGTCACCTCCCACGAGCAGTACTTC
CSVALQVTSHEQYF
>TRBV6-5|TRBJ2-7|medium-sized|.
TGTGCCAGCAGTCCAGGGATAACGGGGCAGTACTTC
CASSPGITGQYF
>TRBV4-1|TRBJ2-1|many|TRBD1
TGCGCCAGCAGGGGGACAGGGGGCAATGAGCAGTTCTTC
CASRGTGGNEQFF
>TRBV5-1|TRBJ1-1|medium-sized|TRBD1
TGCGCCAGCAGCGACCGGACAGGGGGCGCCGCTGAAGCTTTCTTT
CASSDRTGGAAEAFF
>TRBV4-1|TRBJ2-4|medium-sized|.
TGCGCCAGCACCTCAAGGGCCTCGGGCGCCAAAAACATTCAGTACTTC
CASTSRASGAKNIQYF
>TRBV12-3/TRBV12-4|TRBJ2-1|many|.
TGTGCCAGCAGTTTAGCGGGACTCCTTACTCGGGAGCAGTTCTTC
CASSLAGLLTREQFF
>TRBV20-1|TRBJ2-1|medium-sized|TRBD2
TGCAGTGCTAGAGATAGGACTAGCGGGAAGGAGCAGTTCTTC
CSARDRTSGKEQFF
>TRBV12-3/TRBV12-4|TRBJ2-3|medium-sized|TRBD2
TGTGCCAGCAGTCCAGGGACTAGCGGGGGGAGAGATACGCAGTATTTT
CASSPGTSGGRDTQYF
>TRBV7-2|TRBJ1-4|many|.
TGTGCCAGCAGCTTAGCGGGGCCGAATGAAAAACTGTTTTTT
CASSLAGPNEKLFF
>TRBV6-6|TRBJ1-5|medium-sized|.
TGTGCCAGCAGTTACGACTCCGGGACAAGAAATCAGCCCCAGCATTTT
CASSYDSGTRNQPQHF
>TRBV20-1|TRBJ2-3|medium-sized|TRBD2
TGCAGTGCCCCTGCACTAGCGGGGACTAGCACAGATACGCAGTATTTT
CSAPALAGTSTDTQYF
>TRBV30|TRBJ1-5|many|.
TGTGCCTGGAGCGTCGACAGCCCAAATCAGCCCCAGCATTTT
CAWSVDSPNQPQHF
>TRBV6-5|TRBJ2-3|medium-sized|TRBD2
TGTGCCAGCAAGAAGCGGGGAACAGATACGCAGTATTTT
CASKKRGTDTQYF
>TRBV5-1|TRBJ1-2|.|.
TGCGCCAGCAGGCCAGGGGAAAGTGGCTACACCTTC
CASRPGESGYTF
>TRBV10-3|TRBJ2-3|many|.
TGTGCCATCACGGCGGAGGGGCTTAGCACAGATACGCAGTATTTT
CAITAEGLSTDTQYF
>TRBV20-1|TRBJ1-6|many|TRBD1
TGCAGTGCCATGTACAGGGGGCAAGGAAATTCACCCCTCCACTTT
CSAMYRGQGNSPLHF
>TRBV20-1|TRBJ1-2|many|.
TGCAGTGCTAGTGGGGGGACCTCACTAGTGGATGGCTACACCTTC
CSASGGTSLVDGYTF
>TRBV27|TRBJ2-5|many|.
TGTGCCAGCAGTTTAGGGTTCCAAGAGACCCAGTACTTC
CASSLGFQETQYF
>TRBV11-1|TRBJ1-1|.|.
TGTGCCAGCAGCTTAGACCTCGCAGCTGAAGCTTTCTTT
CASSLDLAAEAFF
>TRBV12-3/TRBV12-4|TRBJ2-6|medium-sized|TRBD1
TGTGCCAGCAGTCTCAGGGGGCTCGGGGCCAACGTCCTGACTTTC
CASSLRGLGANVLTF
>TRBV5-6|TRBJ1-1|once|TRBD1
TGTGCCAGCAGCCCGGACAGGGGAAGGGGCACTGAAGCTTTCTTT
CASSPDRGRGTEAFF